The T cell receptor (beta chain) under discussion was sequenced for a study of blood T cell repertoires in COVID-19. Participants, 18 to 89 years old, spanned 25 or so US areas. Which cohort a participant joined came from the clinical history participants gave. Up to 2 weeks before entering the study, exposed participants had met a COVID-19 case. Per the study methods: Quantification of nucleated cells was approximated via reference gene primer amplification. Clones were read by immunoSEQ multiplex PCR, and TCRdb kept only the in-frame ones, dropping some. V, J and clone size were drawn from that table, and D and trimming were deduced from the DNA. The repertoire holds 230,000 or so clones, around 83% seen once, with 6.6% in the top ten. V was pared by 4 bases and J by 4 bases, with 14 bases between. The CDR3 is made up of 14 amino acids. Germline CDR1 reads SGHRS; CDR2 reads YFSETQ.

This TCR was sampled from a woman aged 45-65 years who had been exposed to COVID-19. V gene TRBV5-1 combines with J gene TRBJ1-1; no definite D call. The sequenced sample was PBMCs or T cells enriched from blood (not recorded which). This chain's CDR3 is CASSPFTAATEAFF. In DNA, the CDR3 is TGCGCCAGCAGCCCGTTTACAGCAGCCACTGAAGCTTTCTTT.